A selection of T cell receptor beta chains follows, all from one sample in a study of cytomegalovirus exposure and HLA in healthy donors. The protocol was immunoSEQ multiplex PCR, while the TCRdb copy is restricted to in-frame clones and leaves out a portion. The table records around 120,000 clones, around 75% of them present only once. The sequenced sample was PBMCs. The source is a woman aged 45-59 years in good health and CMV-seropositive. The CDR3 runs from the conserved cysteine through the conserved F or W. A D gene is named only where the DNA matches it firmly. Clone sizes are given selectively: once, few, many, or a class where the clone is expanded.

len,j_gene,d_gene,v_gene,abundance,CDR3aa,CDR3nt
15,TRBJ2-7,TRBD1,TRBV7-9,NA,CASNGGQGTAYEQYF,TGTGCCAGCAACGGCGGACAGGGGACGGCCTACGAGCAGTACTTC
14,TRBJ2-7,TRBD2,TRBV29-1,few,CSASPSGRSYEQYF,TGCAGCGCCTCTCCTAGCGGGAGGTCCTACGAGCAGTACTTC
15,TRBJ2-5,TRBD2,TRBV7-3,few,CASSSLAGGQETQYF,TGTGCCAGCAGCTCCCTAGCGGGGGGGCAAGAGACCCAGTACTTC
12,TRBJ2-7,NA,TRBV19,NA,CASSLLAGEQYF,TGTGCCAGCTCACTACTAGCCGGCGAGCAGTACTTC
14,TRBJ1-1,TRBD1,TRBV27,NA,CASSLQGSATEAFF,TGTGCCAGCAGTCTACAGGGGTCCGCCACTGAAGCTTTCTTT
11,TRBJ1-1,NA,TRBV30,many,CAWTSVTEAFF,TGTGCCTGGACCTCGGTCACTGAAGCTTTCTTT
16,TRBJ2-7,TRBD2,TRBV11-2,few,CASSSMIQRGSYEQYF,TGTGCCAGCAGCTCCATGATCCAGCGGGGGTCCTACGAGCAGTACTTC
14,TRBJ1-2,NA,TRBV10-3,NA,CAIRNRDSGYGYTF,TGTGCCATCAGAAACAGAGATAGCGGATATGGCTACACCTTC
15,TRBJ2-1,TRBD1,TRBV10-1,NA,CASSTPGQGSDEQFF,TGCGCCAGCAGCACCCCGGGACAGGGTAGTGATGAGCAGTTCTTC
17,TRBJ1-5,TRBD1,TRBV5-1,NA,CASSVGTGRNGNQPQHF,TGCGCCAGCAGCGTTGGGACAGGGAGAAATGGCAATCAGCCCCAGCATTTT
14,TRBJ1-2,TRBD1,TRBV6-1,once,CASSRIGQGDGYTF,TGTGCCAGCAGTCGAATCGGACAGGGGGACGGCTACACCTTC
17,TRBJ2-7,TRBD1,TRBV4-2,NA,CASSQDGTRQGAYEQYF,TGTGCCAGCAGCCAAGATGGAACCCGACAGGGGGCGTACGAGCAGTACTTC
12,TRBJ2-5,TRBD1,TRBV30,NA,CAWNIGGQAQYF,TGTGCCTGGAACATAGGGGGCCAGGCCCAGTACTTC
15,TRBJ2-7,TRBD2,TRBV5-6,NA,CASSLSSGSWYEQYF,TGTGCCAGCAGCTTATCTAGCGGGAGTTGGTACGAGCAGTACTTC
14,TRBJ2-6,NA,TRBV5-1,NA,CASSWRAGANVLTF,TGCGCCAGCAGTTGGAGGGCTGGGGCCAACGTCCTGACTTTC
13,TRBJ2-7,NA,TRBV30,NA,CAWRSGIRREQYF,TGTGCCTGGAGGTCAGGAATTAGGAGGGAGCAGTACTTC
15,TRBJ1-1,NA,TRBV9,NA,CASSAGRGKNTEAFF,TGTGCCAGCAGCGCAGGGAGGGGAAAGAACACTGAAGCTTTCTTT
15,TRBJ1-2,NA,TRBV4-3,once,CASSQDPHRPYGYTF,TGCGCCAGCAGCCAAGATCCCCACAGACCTTATGGCTACACCTTC
15,TRBJ1-4,NA,TRBV6-5,few,CASREESSGREKLFF,TGTGCCAGCAGGGAGGAATCCTCTGGTCGAGAAAAACTGTTTTTT
16,TRBJ2-3,TRBD2,TRBV7-2,NA,CASSFVLAGGIDTQYF,TGTGCCAGCAGCTTCGTCCTAGCGGGGGGAATAGATACGCAGTATTTT
13,TRBJ2-7,NA,TRBV6-1,NA,CASSPGGRNEQYF,TGTGCCAGCAGCCCCGGAGGAAGGAACGAGCAGTACTTC
15,TRBJ2-2,NA,TRBV2,few,CASSEGSAGPGELFF,TGTGCCAGCAGTGAAGGAAGCGCAGGGCCCGGGGAGCTGTTTTTT
14,TRBJ1-5,NA,TRBV2,once,CASRREYGNQPQHF,TGTGCCAGCAGGAGGGAGTACGGCAATCAGCCCCAGCATTTT
15,TRBJ1-5,NA,TRBV7-2,NA,CASSLGGSLGGPQHF,TGTGCCAGCAGCTTAGGAGGGAGCCTCGGAGGGCCCCAGCATTTT
15,TRBJ2-5,TRBD2,TRBV7-2,NA,CASGKIAGGVETQYF,TGTGCCAGCGGGAAAATAGCGGGGGGTGTCGAGACCCAGTACTTC
18,TRBJ2-2,TRBD2,TRBV7-9,NA,CASSFVVRLAGPTGELFF,TGTGCCAGCAGCTTTGTAGTGAGGCTAGCGGGTCCCACCGGGGAGCTGTTTTTT
14,TRBJ2-1,TRBD2,TRBV5-1,NA,CASSWVAGGNEQFF,TGCGCCAGCAGCTGGGTAGCGGGAGGCAATGAGCAGTTCTTC
14,TRBJ2-7,NA,TRBV27,NA,CASSLRDFTYEQYF,TGTGCCAGCAGTCTCAGGGACTTCACCTACGAGCAGTACTTC
15,TRBJ1-6,NA,TRBV11-3,NA,CASSGGGTFNSPLHF,TGTGCCAGCAGCGGCGGAGGTACTTTTAATTCACCCCTCCACTTT
14,TRBJ1-1,NA,TRBV5-4,NA,CASSHGGGDTEAFF,TGTGCCAGCAGCCACGGCGGGGGGGACACTGAAGCTTTCTTT
15,TRBJ2-5,TRBD1,TRBV27,NA,CASKGTGDYQETQYF,TGTGCCAGCAAAGGGACAGGGGACTACCAAGAGACCCAGTACTTC
15,TRBJ2-7,TRBD2,TRBV11-2,NA,CASSLGGTSAYEQYF,TGTGCCAGCAGCTTAGGGGGTACTAGCGCCTACGAGCAGTACTTC
14,TRBJ2-1,NA,TRBV27,NA,CASSLGGPYNEQFF,TGTGCCAGCAGTCTGGGAGGCCCCTACAATGAGCAGTTCTTC
16,TRBJ2-7,TRBD2,TRBV2,NA,CASIPRTSGSGYEQYF,TGTGCCAGCATTCCCCGGACTAGCGGGAGCGGCTACGAGCAGTACTTC
13,TRBJ2-3,TRBD2,TRBV6-5,once,CASKLAAGGTQYF,TGTGCCAGCAAATTAGCCGCGGGGGGTACGCAGTATTTT
16,TRBJ2-7,TRBD1,TRBV18,NA,CASSPSQGASSYEQYF,TGTGCCAGCTCACCAAGCCAGGGGGCCAGCTCCTACGAGCAGTACTTC
14,TRBJ2-3,NA,TRBV6-5,few,CASSYSRTVPTQYF,TGTGCCAGCAGTTACTCCAGGACAGTTCCTACGCAGTATTTT
14,TRBJ1-6,NA,TRBV10-3,NA,CAISKQGTNSPLHF,TGTGCCATCAGCAAACAGGGAACTAATTCACCCCTCCACTTT
15,TRBJ2-3,TRBD2,TRBV5-8,NA,CASILGTSRADTQYF,TGTGCCAGCATCCTCGGGACTAGCCGAGCAGATACGCAGTATTTT
15,TRBJ1-1,NA,TRBV19,NA,CASSIGGTKGTEAFF,TGTGCCAGTAGTATAGGAGGCACCAAAGGCACTGAAGCTTTCTTT
13,TRBJ2-1,NA,TRBV9,NA,CASSRSSYNEQFF,TGTGCCAGCAGCCGGAGCTCCTACAATGAGCAGTTCTTC
14,TRBJ2-1,TRBD2,TRBV5-1,few,CASSFRLADNEQFF,TGCGCCAGCAGCTTTAGACTAGCCGACAATGAGCAGTTCTTC
16,TRBJ2-5,TRBD2,TRBV6-6,NA,CASSYLVLGGGGDQYF,TGTGCCAGCAGTTACTTGGTACTAGGGGGCGGGGGGGACCAGTACTTC
15,TRBJ2-3,NA,TRBV5-6,few,CASSLVRGITDTQYF,TGTGCCAGCAGCTTGGTTAGGGGGATCACAGATACGCAGTATTTT
13,TRBJ2-1,TRBD2,TRBV30,few,CAWTAGGINEQFF,TGTGCCTGGACGGCGGGAGGAATCAATGAGCAGTTCTTC
15,TRBJ2-7,TRBD2,TRBV7-2,once,CASSLRLAGGYEQYF,TGTGCCAGCAGCCTAAGGCTAGCGGGAGGCTACGAGCAGTACTTC
14,TRBJ2-7,TRBD2,TRBV12-5,few,CASGRPSGGYEQYF,TGTGCTAGTGGTCGACCTTCGGGGGGTTACGAGCAGTACTTC
15,TRBJ1-3,NA,TRBV18,NA,CASSPPAGLGNTIYF,TGTGCCAGCTCACCACCGGCAGGGCTTGGAAACACCATATATTTT
15,TRBJ1-1,TRBD1,TRBV6-1,NA,CASREWDRVTTEAFF,TGTGCCAGCAGGGAGTGGGACAGGGTGACCACTGAAGCTTTCTTT
16,TRBJ2-3,TRBD1,TRBV5-1,NA,CASSLLGTGGLDTQYF,TGCGCCAGCAGCTTGCTAGGGACAGGGGGCTTAGATACGCAGTATTTT
15,TRBJ2-2,NA,TRBV4-3,NA,CASSRTTGGTGELFF,TGCGCCAGCAGCCGGACAACTGGGGGGACCGGGGAGCTGTTTTTT
16,TRBJ2-7,NA,TRBV27,NA,CASSPRPQGPSYEQYF,TGTGCCAGCAGCCCTCGCCCACAGGGACCCTCCTACGAGCAGTACTTC
16,TRBJ2-7,TRBD2,TRBV2,once,CASEPPGRGEASEQYF,TGTGCCAGCGAGCCACCCGGTCGGGGGGAGGCCTCCGAGCAGTACTTC
15,TRBJ1-5,TRBD1,TRBV27,NA,CASNDRAYSNQPQHF,TGTGCCAGCAACGACAGGGCCTATAGCAATCAGCCCCAGCATTTT
15,TRBJ2-1,TRBD2,TRBV5-1,NA,CASSWTSGSKSEQFF,TGCGCCAGCAGCTGGACTAGCGGGAGTAAGAGTGAGCAGTTCTTC
16,TRBJ1-4,TRBD1,TRBV5-1,NA,CASSLRQGAGNEKLFF,TGCGCCAGCAGCCTACGGCAGGGGGCGGGTAATGAAAAACTGTTTTTT
13,TRBJ1-4,NA,TRBV4-1,few,CASSQGGGEKLFF,TGCGCCAGCAGCCAAGGGGGAGGGGAAAAACTGTTTTTT
12,TRBJ2-7,NA,TRBV18,NA,CASSPGNNEQYF,TGTGCCAGCTCACCCGGGAACAACGAGCAGTACTTC
14,TRBJ1-4,NA,TRBV19,NA,CASSPRGLNEKLFF,TGTGCCAGTAGTCCCCGCGGCCTTAATGAAAAACTGTTTTTT